The rows below give T cell receptor beta chains drawn from one sample of a study of T cell responses to AZD1222 COVID-19 vaccine. Assay used: immunoSEQ multiplex PCR; TCRdb lists only in-frame clones, some missing. Counted here are more than 15,000 clones, roughly 84% occurring once; the ten biggest clones make up about 16%. Sequenced material: peripheral blood, taken 28 days after the second AZD1222 dose. Receptors were obtained from an adult who received the AZD1222 COVID-19 vaccine. CDR3s include the opening cysteine and the closing phenylalanine or tryptophan.

>TRBV5-1
CASSLEGSLAALEQYF
>TRBV11-1
CASSLGTRDEQYF
>TRBV3-1/TRBV3-2
CASSQDLPGAQPQHF
>TRBV6-5
CASRRQGPHGYTF
>TRBV3-1/TRBV3-2
CASSQDSSKSGIQYF
>TRBV6-5
CASRWDSKMNTEAFF
>TRBV7-2
CASSFQGYGYTF
>TRBV18
CASSPQAGGGTEAFF
>TRBV7-9
CASSSRTGPRNEQFF
>TRBV27
CASSFQGPYNEQFF
>TRBV12-3/TRBV12-4
CASSTSGYEQYF
>TRBV29-1
CSVDRGNEQFF
>TRBV7-6
CASSLDGTLNSPLHF
>TRBV7-2
CASSKRGGTSSYNEQFF
>TRBV19
CASRQPGANVLTF
>TRBV12-5
CASGLVLGGEGTEAFF
>TRBV6-5
CATLRRAYQFF
>TRBV5-5
CASSLGWASGRGDTQYF
>TRBV11-2
CASSLDIDRANTGELFF
>TRBV7-2
CASSGRQGSTEAFF
>TRBV3-1/TRBV3-2
CASSQDRGVSTDTQYF
>TRBV3-1/TRBV3-2
CASSQGLLTANEKLFF
>TRBV21-1
CASSKRTSGQETQYF
>TRBV7-2
CASSIRIPGESSYNSPLHF
>TRBV7-2
CASSARTDPNGYTF
>TRBV19
CASSILAGGPDTGELFF
>TRBV3-1/TRBV3-2
CASSQVLRTRIIGGVNQPQHF
>TRBV2
CASSELGLRNTEAFF